Below are 12 T cell receptor beta chains sequenced from a single sample in a study of T cell responses to AZD1222 COVID-19 vaccine. Measured with immunoSEQ multiplex PCR; TCRdb has only the in-frame clones, and not every one. Among 54,000 or so clones listed, 89% were seen once. The sequenced sample was peripheral blood, obtained on day 0 of AZD1222 vaccination. Receptors were obtained from an adult in good health.

The J gene is TRBJ2-7, the V gene TRBV9; D remains unclear. From germline, CDR1 is SGDLS and CDR2 YYNGEE. This CDR3 spans 14 amino acids. With 0 bases removed from V and 3 bases from J, the gap between germline ends came to 10 bases. The DNA for the CDR3 is TGTGCCAGCAGCGTAGATGTGGGGAACTACGAGCAGTACTTC. Its translation: CASSVDVGNYEQYF.

A single count supports this clone. The chain uses TRBV18 and TRBJ2-1; no definite D call. The V end was cut by 1 base, the J end by 4 bases, with 8 bases between. Germline CDR1 reads KGHSH; CDR2 reads LQKENI. The CDR3 has 14 amino acids. Here the CDR3 DNA reads TGTGCCAGCTCACCACAGGTAGCTTACAATGAGCAGTTCTTC. As protein: CASSPQVAYNEQFF.

This clone was counted between two and nine times. The V and J genes are TRBV14 and TRBJ2-1, with TRBD2 matching over 10 bases. This CDR3 is built from 16 residues. CDR1 SGHDN and CDR2 FVKESK come from the germline V gene. Trimming took 0 bases from V and 10 from J; bases not matched to a gene: 9. The CDR3 DNA follows: TGTGCCAGCAGCCAAGAAAGCGGGAGGGCATCCATCGAGCAGTTCTTC. It is translated as CASSQESGRASIEQFF.

The V gene is TRBV28, the J gene TRBJ1-1; D remains unclear. CDR1 is MDHEN and CDR2 is SYDVKM in the germline V gene. V lost 10 bases, J lost 5 bases, and 17 bases lay in between. The CDR3 is 13 amino acids. The chain's CDR3 is CAILDGAGTEAFF. The CDR3 coding sequence is TGTGCCATACTGGACGGAGCCGGAACTGAAGCTTTCTTT.

V is TRBV25-1 and J is TRBJ2-1; TRBD2 matches 7 bases. V lost 5 bases, J lost 6 bases, and 7 bases stayed unmatched. Germline lookup yields CDR1 MGHDK and CDR2 SYGVNS. The length of the CDR3 is 14 residues. The DNA for the CDR3 is TGTGCCAGCAGTTCCCCGGGACTACTCAATGAGCAGTTCTTC. It is translated as CASSSPGLLNEQFF.

The chain uses TRBV6-5 and TRBJ2-7; TRBD1 matches 8 bases. V shed 6 bases and J 4 bases; nucleotides not matched to a gene: 8. The length of the CDR3 is 14 residues. Per the germline V gene, CDR1 is MNHEY and CDR2 is SVGAGI. CDR3 sequence reads: CASRRDRGLYEQYF. CDR3 in DNA: TGTGCCAGCAGGAGAGACAGGGGATTATACGAGCAGTACTTC.

The J gene is TRBJ1-5, the V gene TRBV19, with TRBD1 matching over 9 bases. This CDR3 is 17 amino acids long. Trimming at V came to 5 bases and at J to 4 bases, leaving 12 bases not matched to a gene. Per the germline V gene, CDR1 is LNHDA and CDR2 is SQIVND (reference sequence). The CDR3 nucleotides read TGTGCCAGTAGTGTCCGAGGGACAGGGAGGGGGAATCAGCCCCAGCATTTT. Its protein is CASSVRGTGRGNQPQHF.

The chain couples TRBV5-4 to TRBJ2-2; 8 nucleotides match TRBD2. With 4 bases clipped from V and 4 bases from J, the junction kept 9 bases outside the gene matches. The germline V gene encodes CDR1 SGHNT and CDR2 YYREEE (reference sequence). The CDR3 runs to 16 residues. The CDR3 sequence is CASSPGTRTSTGELFF. The CDR3 nucleotides are TGTGCCAGCAGCCCCGGGACTAGGACGTCCACCGGGGAGCTGTTTTTT.

This rearrangement joins TRBV24-1 to TRBJ2-1; 7 bases fit TRBD2. J was trimmed by 0 bases and V by 5 bases; bases with no gene match: 12. Germline CDR1 is KGHDR and CDR2 is SFDVKD. The CDR3 totals 18 residues. This CDR3 is CATSGPVTSDSSYNEQFF. The CDR3 DNA sequence: TGTGCCACCAGTGGGCCAGTTACTAGCGACAGCTCCTACAATGAGCAGTTCTTC.

The rearrangement links TRBV2 to TRBJ1-4, with D perhaps matching TRBD1 (5 bases). Trimming removed 8 bases from V and 5 bases from J, with 9 bases in between. The CDR3 has 12 amino acids. CDR1 SNHLY and CDR2 FYNNEI come from the germline V gene. The CDR3 DNA is TGTGCCAGCGGGACGGGGAATGAAAAACTGTTTTTT. Amino acid sequence: CASGTGNEKLFF.

The chain links TRBV18 to TRBJ2-2; 11 nucleotides match TRBD1. The J segment lost 5 bases and the V segment lost 4 bases, leaving 9 bases of the junction unmatched. The germline CDR1 and CDR2 sequences are KGHSH and LQKENI. This CDR3 region has 17 residues. CDR3 residues: CASSHEDRGPGTGELFF. DNA of the CDR3: TGTGCCAGCTCACACGAGGACAGGGGGCCCGGGACCGGGGAGCTGTTTTTT.

This sequence joins TRBV11-2 and TRBJ2-1; TRBD2 is a possible D gene (6 bases). Between the trimmed V and J ends, which lost 10 bases and 8 bases, there was a span of 18 bases. The CDR3 spans 13 residues. Germline V lookup: CDR1 SGHAT, CDR2 FQNNGV. The CDR3 is CATSGGTVDEQFF. In DNA form, the CDR3 reads TGTGCCACCAGTGGCGGGACGGTCGATGAGCAGTTCTTC.